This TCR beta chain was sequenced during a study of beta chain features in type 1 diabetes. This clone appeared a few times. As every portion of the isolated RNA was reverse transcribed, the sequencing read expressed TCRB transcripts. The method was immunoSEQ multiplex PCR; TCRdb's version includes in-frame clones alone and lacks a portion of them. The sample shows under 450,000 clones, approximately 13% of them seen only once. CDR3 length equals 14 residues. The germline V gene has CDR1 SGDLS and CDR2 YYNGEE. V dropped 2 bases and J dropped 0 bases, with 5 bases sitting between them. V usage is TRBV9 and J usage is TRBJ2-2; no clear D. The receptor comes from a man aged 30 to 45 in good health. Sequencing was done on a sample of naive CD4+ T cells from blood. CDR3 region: CASSVYPNTGELFF. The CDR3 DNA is TGTGCCAGCAGCGTTTACCCGAACACCGGGGAGCTGTTTTTT.